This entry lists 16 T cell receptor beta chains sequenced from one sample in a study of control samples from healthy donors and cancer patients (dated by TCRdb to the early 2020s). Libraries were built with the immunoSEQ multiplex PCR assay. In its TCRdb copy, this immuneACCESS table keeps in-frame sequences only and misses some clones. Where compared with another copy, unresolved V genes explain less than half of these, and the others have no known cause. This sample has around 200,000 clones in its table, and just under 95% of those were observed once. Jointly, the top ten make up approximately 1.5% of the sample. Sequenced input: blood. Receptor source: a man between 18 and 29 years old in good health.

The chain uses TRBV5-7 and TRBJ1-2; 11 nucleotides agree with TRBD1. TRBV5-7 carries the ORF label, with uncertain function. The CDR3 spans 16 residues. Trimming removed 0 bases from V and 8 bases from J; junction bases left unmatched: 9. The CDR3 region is CASSLGDRGEVDGYTF. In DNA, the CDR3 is TGTGCCAGCAGCTTGGGGGACAGGGGGGAGGTCGACGGCTACACCTTC.

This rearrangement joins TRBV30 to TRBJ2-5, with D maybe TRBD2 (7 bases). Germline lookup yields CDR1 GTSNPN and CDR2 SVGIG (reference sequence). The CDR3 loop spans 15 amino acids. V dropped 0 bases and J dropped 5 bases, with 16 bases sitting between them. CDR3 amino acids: CAWSVSAGALETQYF. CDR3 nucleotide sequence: TGTGCCTGGAGTGTGTCGGCGGGGGCACTGGAGACCCAGTACTTC.

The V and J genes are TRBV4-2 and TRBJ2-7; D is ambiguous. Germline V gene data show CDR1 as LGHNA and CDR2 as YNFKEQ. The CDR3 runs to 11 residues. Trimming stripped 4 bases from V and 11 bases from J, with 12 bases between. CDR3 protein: CASSLGNEKYF. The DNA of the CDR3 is TGTGCCAGCAGCCTTGGAAACGAAAAGTACTTC.

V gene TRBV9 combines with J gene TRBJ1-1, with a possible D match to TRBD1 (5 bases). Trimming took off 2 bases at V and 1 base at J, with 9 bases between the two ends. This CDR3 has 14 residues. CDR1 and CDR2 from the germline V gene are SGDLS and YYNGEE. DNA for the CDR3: TGTGCCAGCAGCGTCCAGGGAGGGAACACTGAAGCTTTCTTT. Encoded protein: CASSVQGGNTEAFF.

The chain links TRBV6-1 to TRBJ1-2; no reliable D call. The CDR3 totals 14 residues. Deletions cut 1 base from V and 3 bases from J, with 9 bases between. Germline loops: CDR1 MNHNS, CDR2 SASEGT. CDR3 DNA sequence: TGTGCCAGCAGTGAAGAAGGGCTAGACTATGGCTACACCTTC. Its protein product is CASSEEGLDYGYTF.

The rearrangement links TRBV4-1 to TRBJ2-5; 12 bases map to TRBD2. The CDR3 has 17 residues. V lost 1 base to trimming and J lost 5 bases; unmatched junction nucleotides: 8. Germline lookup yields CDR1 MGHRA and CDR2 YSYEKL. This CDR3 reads CASSQGLAGGLGETQYF. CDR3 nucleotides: TGCGCCAGCAGCCAAGGGCTAGCGGGGGGGCTGGGGGAGACCCAGTACTTC.

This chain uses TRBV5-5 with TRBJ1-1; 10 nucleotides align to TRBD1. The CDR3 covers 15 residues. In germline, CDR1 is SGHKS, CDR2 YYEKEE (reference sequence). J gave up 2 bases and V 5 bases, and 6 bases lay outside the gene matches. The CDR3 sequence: CASRTPTGGNTEAFF. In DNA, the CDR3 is TGTGCCAGCAGAACGCCGACAGGGGGCAACACTGAAGCTTTCTTT. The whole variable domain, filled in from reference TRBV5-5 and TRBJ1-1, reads DAGVTQSPTHLIKTRGQQVTLRCSPISGHKSVSWYQQVLGQGPQFIFQYYEKEERGRGNFPDRFSARQFPNYSSELNVNALLLGDSALYLCASRTPTGGNTEAFFGQGTRLTVV.

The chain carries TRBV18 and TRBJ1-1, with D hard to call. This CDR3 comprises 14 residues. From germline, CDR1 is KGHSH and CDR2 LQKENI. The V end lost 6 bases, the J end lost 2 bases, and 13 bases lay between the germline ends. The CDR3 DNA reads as TGTGCCAGCTCCGCTCAGAGACCCAACACTGAAGCTTTCTTT. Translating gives CASSAQRPNTEAFF.

The CDR3 DNA follows: TGTGCCAGCAGCTTCGGGACTAGCGGGGGTGGGAAGCTGTTTTTT. Translating gives CASSFGTSGGGKLFF. V is TRBV9 and J is TRBJ2-2; 14 bases align to TRBD2. The CDR3 is made up of 15 amino acids. CDR1 and CDR2 (germline): SGDLS, YYNGEE. V dropped 4 bases and J dropped 12; count of bases not matched to a gene: 8.

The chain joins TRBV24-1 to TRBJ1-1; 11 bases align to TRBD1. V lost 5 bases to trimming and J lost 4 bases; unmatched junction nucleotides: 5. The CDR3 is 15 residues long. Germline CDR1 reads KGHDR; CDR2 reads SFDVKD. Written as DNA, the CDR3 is TGTGCCACCAGTGCAGGACAGGGGGCTGGCACTGAAGCTTTCTTT. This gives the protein CATSAGQGAGTEAFF.

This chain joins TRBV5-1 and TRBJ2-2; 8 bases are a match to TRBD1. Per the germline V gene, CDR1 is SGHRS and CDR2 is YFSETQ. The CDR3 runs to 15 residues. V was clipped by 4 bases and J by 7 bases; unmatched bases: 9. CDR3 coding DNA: TGCGCCAGCAGCGGTGGGACAGGCAGGGGCGGGGAGCTGTTTTTT. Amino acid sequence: CASSGGTGRGGELFF.

Here the CDR3 reads CASSLPRGNYGYTF. In DNA form, the CDR3 reads TGCGCCAGCAGCTTGCCCAGGGGGAACTATGGCTACACCTTC. V is TRBV5-1 and J is TRBJ1-2, with TRBD1 identical over 7 bases. Germline loops: CDR1 SGHRS, CDR2 YFSETQ. This CDR3 contains 14 residues. J lost 2 bases, V lost 1 base, and 2 bases had no gene match.

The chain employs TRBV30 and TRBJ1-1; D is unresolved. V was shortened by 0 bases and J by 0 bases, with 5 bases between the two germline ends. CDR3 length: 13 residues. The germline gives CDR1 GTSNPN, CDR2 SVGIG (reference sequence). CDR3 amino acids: CAWSVHLNTEAFF. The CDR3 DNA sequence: TGTGCCTGGAGTGTACACCTGAACACTGAAGCTTTCTTT.

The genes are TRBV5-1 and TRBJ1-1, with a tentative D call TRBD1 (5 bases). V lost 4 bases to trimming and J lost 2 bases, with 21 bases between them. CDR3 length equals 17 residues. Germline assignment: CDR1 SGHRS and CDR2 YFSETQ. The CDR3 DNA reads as TGCGCCAGCAGCAGTAAGGGCTTTAGGCAGGGAAACACTGAAGCTTTCTTT. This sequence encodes CASSSKGFRQGNTEAFF.

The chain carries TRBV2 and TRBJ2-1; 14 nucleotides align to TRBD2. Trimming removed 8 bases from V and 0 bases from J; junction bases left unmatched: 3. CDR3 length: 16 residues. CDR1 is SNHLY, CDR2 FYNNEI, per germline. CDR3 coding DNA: TGTGCCAGCGGGACTAGCGGGGGCAACTCCTACAATGAGCAGTTCTTC. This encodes CASGTSGGNSYNEQFF.

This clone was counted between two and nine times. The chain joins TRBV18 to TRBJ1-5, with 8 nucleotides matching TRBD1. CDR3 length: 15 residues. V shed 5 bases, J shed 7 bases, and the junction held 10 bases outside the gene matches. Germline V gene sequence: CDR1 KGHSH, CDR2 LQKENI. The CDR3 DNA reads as TGTGCCAGCTCAACGACAGGGGCCCTCGGCCAGCCCCAGCATTTT. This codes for CASSTTGALGQPQHF. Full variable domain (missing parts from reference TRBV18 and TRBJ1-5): NAGVMQNPRHLVRRRGQEARLRCSPMKGHSHVYWYRQLPEEGLKFMVYLQKENIIDESGMPKERFSAEFPKEGPSILRIQQVVRGDSAAYFCASSTTGALGQPQHFGDGTRLSIL.